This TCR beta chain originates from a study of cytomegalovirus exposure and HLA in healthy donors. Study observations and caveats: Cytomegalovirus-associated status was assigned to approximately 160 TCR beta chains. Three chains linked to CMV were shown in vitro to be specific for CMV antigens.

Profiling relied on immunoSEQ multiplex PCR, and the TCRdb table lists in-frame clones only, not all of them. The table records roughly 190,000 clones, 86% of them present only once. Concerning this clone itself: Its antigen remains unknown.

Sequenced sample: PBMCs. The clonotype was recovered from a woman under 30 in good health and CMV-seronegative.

DNA of the CDR3: TGCAGTGCTCCGACCCGGGGTGTTCAGTACTTC. Translating it yields CSAPTRGVQYF. The gene calls are TRBV20-1 and TRBJ2-4, with D maybe TRBD2 (5 bases). CDR3 length: 11 amino acids. Looked up from germline, CDR1 is DFQATT and CDR2 is SNEGSKA (reference sequence). Trimming took off 5 bases at V and 11 bases at J, with 13 bases between the two ends.